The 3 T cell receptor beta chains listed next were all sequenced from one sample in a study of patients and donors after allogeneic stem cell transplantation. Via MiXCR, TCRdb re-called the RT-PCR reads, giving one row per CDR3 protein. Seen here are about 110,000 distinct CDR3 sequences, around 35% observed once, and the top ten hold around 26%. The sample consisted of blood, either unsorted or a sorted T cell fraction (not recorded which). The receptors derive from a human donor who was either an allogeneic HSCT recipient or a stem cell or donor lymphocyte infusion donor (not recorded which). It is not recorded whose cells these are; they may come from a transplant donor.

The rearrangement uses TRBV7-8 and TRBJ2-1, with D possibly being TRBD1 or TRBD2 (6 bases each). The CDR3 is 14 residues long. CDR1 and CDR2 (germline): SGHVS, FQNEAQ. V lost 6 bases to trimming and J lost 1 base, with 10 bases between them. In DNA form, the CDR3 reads TGTGCCAGCAGGGGGGGCCTATCCTACAATGAGCAGTTCTTC. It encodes CASRGGLSYNEQFF.

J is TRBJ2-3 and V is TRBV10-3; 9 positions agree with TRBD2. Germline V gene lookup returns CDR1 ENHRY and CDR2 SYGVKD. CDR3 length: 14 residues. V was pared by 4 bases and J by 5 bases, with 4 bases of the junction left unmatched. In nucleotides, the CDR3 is TGTGCCATCAGTGGGACTAGCGATGGAGATACGCAGTATTTT. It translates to CAISGTSDGDTQYF.

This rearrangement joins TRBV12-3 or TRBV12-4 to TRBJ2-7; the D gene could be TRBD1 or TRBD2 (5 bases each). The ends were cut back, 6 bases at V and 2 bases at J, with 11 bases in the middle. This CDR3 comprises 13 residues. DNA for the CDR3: TGTGCCAGCAGCAGAGGGGTTACCTACGAGCAGTACTTC. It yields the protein CASSRGVTYEQYF.